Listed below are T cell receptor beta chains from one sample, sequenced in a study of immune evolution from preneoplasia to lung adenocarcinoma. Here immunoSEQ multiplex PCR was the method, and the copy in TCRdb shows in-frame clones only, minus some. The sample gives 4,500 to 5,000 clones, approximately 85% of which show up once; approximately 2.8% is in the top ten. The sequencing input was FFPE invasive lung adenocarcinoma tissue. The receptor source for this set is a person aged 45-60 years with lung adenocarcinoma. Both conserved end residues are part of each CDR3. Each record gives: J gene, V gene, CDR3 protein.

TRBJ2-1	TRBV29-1	CSVEDSVQFF
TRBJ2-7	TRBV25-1	CASSETGGGLGEQYF
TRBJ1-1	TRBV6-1	CASSIQGQEAFF
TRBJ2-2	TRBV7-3	CASSQRARALTGELFF
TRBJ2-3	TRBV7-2	CASSIAAPRTDTQYF
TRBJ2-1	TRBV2	CASRWDTYNEQFF
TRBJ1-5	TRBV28	CASRQGNQPQHF
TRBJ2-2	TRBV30	CAWRVGGAVTGELFF
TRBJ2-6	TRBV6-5	CASSRSGTGANVLTF
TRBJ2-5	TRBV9	CASSVVGSGETQYF
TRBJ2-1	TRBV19	CASSTRGPSYNEQFF
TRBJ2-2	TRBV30	CAWSRGTSGMTGELFF
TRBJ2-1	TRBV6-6	CASITGTGGGEQFF
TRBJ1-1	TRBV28	CASSPSQGRSTEAFF
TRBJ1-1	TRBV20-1	CSMTGNTEAFF
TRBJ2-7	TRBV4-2	CASSQERTSYEQYF
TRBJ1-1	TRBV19	CASTSQGGRGTEAFF
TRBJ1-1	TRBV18	CASSRDRATEAFF
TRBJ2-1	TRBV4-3	CASSQDSLAENEQFF
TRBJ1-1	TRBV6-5	CASRRQQNTEAFF
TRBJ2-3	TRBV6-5	CASSDRGPLDTQYF
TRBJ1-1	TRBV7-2	CASSLGRHTEAFF
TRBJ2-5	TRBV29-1	CSALGSGTETQYF
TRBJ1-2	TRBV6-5	CASSRQSPNYGYTF
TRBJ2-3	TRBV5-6	CASSPERSGSLTDTQYF
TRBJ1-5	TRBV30	CAWSGSGTGVNQPQHF
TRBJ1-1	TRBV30	CAWVWQAATEAFF
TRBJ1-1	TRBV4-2	CASSQGLTGTLNTEAFF
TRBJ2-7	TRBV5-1	CASSLARRVYRDSRSYEQYF
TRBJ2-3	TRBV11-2	CASTPGHAVDTQYF